A single sample gave rise to the 20 T cell receptor beta chains below, sequenced in a study of blood T cell repertoires in COVID-19. Produced via immunoSEQ multiplex PCR; TCRdb's table is partial and in-frame only. The table includes about 400,000 clones, approximately 87% detected once. The sequenced material came from PBMCs or T cells enriched from blood (not recorded which). The origin of the receptors is a woman in her forties or fifties who had recovered from COVID-19.

The chain couples TRBV28 to TRBJ1-2; TRBD1 aligns across 9 bases. CDR3 length equals 17 residues. Trimming removed 5 bases from V and 1 base from J; junction bases left unmatched: 11. Germline lookup yields CDR1 MDHEN and CDR2 SYDVKM. Written as DNA, the CDR3 is TGTGCCAGCAGTGCCGGGACAGGGTCCCGCTTTAACTATGGCTACACCTTC. It codes for CASSAGTGSRFNYGYTF.

The V call is TRBV5-5, the J call TRBJ1-6, with D unclear. The CDR3 runs to 14 residues. Trimming shortened V by 2 bases and J by 6 bases, and 9 bases separated the two germline ends. Per the germline V gene, CDR1 is SGHKS and CDR2 is YYEKEE (reference sequence). CDR3 sequence reads: CASSLGPGNSPLHF. CDR3 DNA: TGTGCCAGCAGCTTAGGTCCGGGTAATTCACCCCTCCACTTT.

The CDR3 DNA is TGTGCCAGCAGTTCCCGGACAGGGTCCCATGAGCAGTTCTTC. This translates into CASSSRTGSHEQFF. The chain couples TRBV9 to TRBJ2-1, with TRBD1 matching over 8 bases. Germline CDR1 reads SGDLS; CDR2 reads YYNGEE. V was clipped by 5 bases and J by 8 bases; unmatched bases: 9. This CDR3 is built from 14 residues.

This chain links TRBV4-3 with TRBJ2-7; possible D gene TRBD1, 6 bases. V was cut by 2 bases and J by 2 bases, with 16 bases left in between. CDR1 is LGHNA and CDR2 is YSLEER in the germline V gene. This CDR3 region has 16 residues. The CDR3 is CASSQFTGKGAYEQYF. The DNA of the CDR3 is TGCGCCAGCAGCCAATTCACAGGGAAGGGAGCCTACGAGCAGTACTTC.

The chain is built from TRBV2 and TRBJ1-2; D may be TRBD1 (6 bases). Germline CDR1 reads SNHLY; CDR2 reads FYNNEI. This CDR3 contains 14 residues. V lost 1 base and J 4 bases, leaving 10 bases between the germline ends. This chain's CDR3 is CASSEERGTYGYTF. The DNA for the CDR3 is TGTGCCAGCAGTGAAGAGAGGGGGACCTATGGCTACACCTTC.

This chain connects TRBV6-2 or TRBV6-3 to TRBJ1-2, with D unclear. The V end was cut by 2 bases, the J end by 8 bases, with 15 bases between. The CDR3 spans 14 residues. Germline assignment: CDR1 MNHEY and CDR2 SVGEGT. This chain's CDR3 is CASSYNSQAGGYTF. The CDR3 coding sequence is TGTGCCAGCAGTTACAACAGCCAAGCGGGCGGCTACACCTTC.

V and J are TRBV7-2 and TRBJ1-4; D uncertain. Germline V gene lookup returns CDR1 SGHTA and CDR2 FQGNSA. Trimming left V 5 bases short and J 10 bases short, with 14 bases between. The CDR3 spans 13 residues. CDR3 DNA sequence: TGTGCCAGCAGCGTTCTGGGGAGCGGAAAACTGTTTTTT. It translates to CASSVLGSGKLFF.

This clone was detected once. The chain carries TRBV4-3 and TRBJ1-3; 9 bases line up with TRBD1. The CDR3 is 16 amino acids. J was trimmed by 0 bases and V by 4 bases; bases with no gene match: 4. CDR1 is LGHNA and CDR2 is YSLEER in the germline V gene. As DNA, the CDR3 is TGCGCCAGCAGCCGGGGGACAGGGAACTCTGGAAACACCATATATTTT. It translates to CASSRGTGNSGNTIYF.

The V gene is TRBV2, the J gene TRBJ1-4; D ambiguous. The V end lost 5 bases, the J end lost 9 bases, and 16 bases lay between the germline ends. CDR1 and CDR2 from the germline V gene are SNHLY and FYNNEI. This CDR3 region has 14 residues. The CDR3, as DNA: TGTGCCAGCAGTCCCGTGGATACTACGAAAAAACTGTTTTTT. This encodes CASSPVDTTKKLFF. Complete variable domain (other parts from reference TRBV2 and TRBJ1-4): EPEVTQTPSHQVTQMGQEVILRCVPISNHLYFYWYRQILGQKVEFLVSFYNNEISEKSEIFDDQFSVERPDGSNFTLKIRSTKLEDSAMYFCASSPVDTTKKLFFGSGTQLSVL.

The J gene is TRBJ2-1, the V gene TRBV27; 9 bases agree with TRBD2. Trimming cost V 5 bases and J 9 bases; bases outside gene matches: 8. The CDR3 spans 14 residues. Germline CDR1 is MNHEY and CDR2 is SMNVEV (reference sequence). The CDR3 DNA is TGTGCCAGCAGTCTAGCGGGAACCGCGCGTGAGCAGTTCTTC. It specifies CASSLAGTAREQFF.

This chain links TRBV13 with TRBJ1-1; D not resolved. The length of the CDR3 is 15 residues. V lost 5 bases and J 0 bases, leaving 13 bases between the germline ends. Germline loops: CDR1 PRHDT, CDR2 FYEKMQ (reference sequence). As DNA, the CDR3 is TGTGCCAGCAGCCCTAGCGAAAACATGAACACTGAAGCTTTCTTT. Protein: CASSPSENMNTEAFF.

The rearrangement joins TRBV3-1 (or the pseudogene TRBV3-2) to TRBJ1-1; D perhaps matches TRBD1 (6 bases). This CDR3 region has 13 residues. The V end lost 10 bases, the J end lost 1 base, and 13 bases lay between the germline ends. Germline loops: CDR1 LGHDT, CDR2 YNNKEL (reference sequence). CDR3 in amino acids: CATSRTANTEAFF. CDR3 DNA sequence: TGTGCCACTTCTCGGACAGCGAACACTGAAGCTTTCTTT.

This chain uses TRBV6-6 with TRBJ2-1; TRBD1 aligns across 7 bases. Germline V gene lookup returns CDR1 MNHNY and CDR2 SVGAGI (reference sequence). This CDR3 comprises 16 residues. J lost 6 bases, V lost 2 bases, and 10 bases had no gene match. The chain's CDR3 is CASSYNAGGGSNEQFF. DNA for the CDR3: TGTGCCAGCAGTTACAATGCAGGGGGTGGATCCAATGAGCAGTTCTTC.

The J gene is TRBJ1-6, the V gene TRBV6-5; D perhaps matches TRBD1 (6 bases). The CDR3 runs to 12 residues. Per the germline V gene, CDR1 is MNHEY and CDR2 is SVGAGI. V gave up 6 bases and J gave up 13 bases, with 13 bases separating them. The DNA of the CDR3 is TGTGCCAGCAGGGACAGCTTTTCGCCCCTCCACTTT. Encoded protein: CASRDSFSPLHF.

The chain has TRBV2 and TRBJ1-5; D gene ambiguous. The CDR3 sequence is 15 residues long. V was pared by 4 bases and J by 0 bases, with 10 bases between. From germline, CDR1 is SNHLY and CDR2 FYNNEI. CDR3 loop: CASSGEGLSNQPQHF. The DNA for the CDR3 is TGTGCCAGCAGTGGGGAGGGCCTTAGCAATCAGCCCCAGCATTTT.

The rearrangement uses TRBV7-2 and TRBJ2-1; a weak D match, TRBD1 (6 bases). Germline lookup yields CDR1 SGHTA and CDR2 FQGNSA. V was pared by 3 bases and J by 10 bases, with 13 bases between. The CDR3 spans 13 residues. CDR3 protein: CASSFPYGQEQFF. The CDR3 DNA reads as TGTGCCAGCAGCTTCCCCTATGGACAGGAGCAGTTCTTC.

The rearrangement uses TRBV24-1 and TRBJ2-1; D possibly corresponds to TRBD2 (5 bases). Trimming removed 7 bases at V and 3 bases at J, with 15 bases between. Germline V gene lookup returns CDR1 KGHDR and CDR2 SFDVKD. The CDR3 spans 15 residues. CDR3 DNA sequence: TGTGCCACCAGGGGTGGAGCGGCAGGCTACAATGAGCAGTTCTTC. Protein sequence: CATRGGAAGYNEQFF.

The chain is built from TRBV7-2 and TRBJ2-1; 13 bases align to TRBD2. The CDR3 is made up of 16 amino acids. Germline-derived CDR1 and CDR2 are SGHTA and FQGNSA. J was trimmed by 12 bases and V by 7 bases; bases with no gene match: 15. This chain's CDR3 is CASNDPELAGGPRQFF. For the CDR3, the DNA is TGTGCCAGCAACGATCCCGAACTAGCGGGGGGGCCGCGGCAGTTCTTC.

V usage is TRBV3-1 (or the pseudogene TRBV3-2) and J usage is TRBJ1-5; D gene ambiguous. The CDR3 extends over 14 amino acids. Between the trimmed V and J ends, which lost 1 base and 3 bases, there was a span of 7 bases. From germline, CDR1 is LGHDT and CDR2 YNNKEL (reference sequence). The CDR3 DNA follows: TGTGCCAGCAGCCAAGCAGAGGTCAATCAGCCCCAGCATTTT. This codes for CASSQAEVNQPQHF.

The rearrangement uses TRBV19 and TRBJ1-1; 12 bases are shared with TRBD1. The CDR3 totals 15 residues. Germline V gives CDR1 LNHDA, CDR2 SQIVND (reference sequence). The J segment lost 5 bases and the V segment lost 3 bases, leaving 4 bases of the junction unmatched. The DNA for the CDR3 is TGTGCCAGTAGTATTGAGGGACAGGGGGCGACTGAAGCTTTCTTT. It encodes CASSIEGQGATEAFF.